This T cell receptor beta chain was retrieved from a study of T cell changes during pregnancy in multiple sclerosis. Profiling relied on immunoSEQ multiplex PCR, and the TCRdb table lists in-frame clones only, not all of them. The sample lists 50,000 or so clones; about nine tenths were seen once. Material: CD4+ T cells from peripheral blood mononuclear cells, obtained in the second trimester of pregnancy. The clonotype originates from a female donor with multiple sclerosis, enrolled in a pregnancy study.

CDR3 nucleotides: TGTGCCAGCAGCCTCGGCGGGGGGGCCTACGAGCAGTACTTC. It encodes CASSLGGGAYEQYF. The V and J genes are TRBV7-9 and TRBJ2-7; 9 bases agree with TRBD2. This CDR3 region has 14 residues. Germline values: CDR1 SEHNR, CDR2 FQNEAQ (reference sequence). J was trimmed by 2 bases and V by 5 bases; bases with no gene match: 4.